The 7 T cell receptor beta chains below come from one sample, sequenced in a study of cytomegalovirus exposure and HLA in healthy donors listed by TCRdb under 2017. Library generation was performed with the immunoSEQ multiplex PCR assay. Entries here come from immuneACCESS through TCRdb and include only in-frame sequences with V and J called. Some clones fail to appear in such tables; in the studies checked, an unresolved V gene covers under half of the shortfall, and the cause of the remainder is unknown. This sample has about 120,000 clones in its table, and about 84% of those were observed once. The ten top clones hold 2.1% of the sample. Source material: PBMCs. Receptors originate from a woman aged 25 to 39 in good health and CMV-seronegative.

The genes are TRBV6-5 and TRBJ2-5; TRBD1 matches at 8 bases. The length of the CDR3 is 15 residues. J was trimmed by 2 bases and V by 0 bases; bases with no gene match: 2. Per the germline V gene, CDR1 is MNHEY and CDR2 is SVGAGI. CDR3 amino acids: CASSYSGTGQETQYF. The CDR3 DNA reads as TGTGCCAGCAGTTACTCAGGGACAGGACAAGAGACCCAGTACTTC.

This chain joins TRBV19 and TRBJ1-6; D call uncertain. Trimming removed 4 bases at V and 6 bases at J, with 16 bases between. The CDR3 has 16 amino acids. Germline V gene data show CDR1 as LNHDA and CDR2 as SQIVND (reference sequence). CDR3 DNA sequence: TGTGCCAGTAGTACTCCCGGGAGCTCGCTTAATTCACCCCTCCACTTT. Translated: CASSTPGSSLNSPLHF.

This clone came up a few times. The chain combines TRBV9 with TRBJ2-7; 8 bases map to TRBD1. The CDR3 sequence is 13 residues long. Germline-derived CDR1 and CDR2 are SGDLS and YYNGEE. The trim removed 4 bases at V and 2 bases at J, leaving 2 bases unmatched. In DNA, the CDR3 is TGTGCCAGCAGCAGACAGGGGACCTACGAGCAGTACTTC. The encoded protein is CASSRQGTYEQYF.

The chain joins TRBV7-9 to TRBJ1-5, with D unresolved. Germline lookup yields CDR1 SEHNR and CDR2 FQNEAQ (reference sequence). V shed 5 bases and J shed 5 bases, with 10 bases lying between them. The CDR3 extends over 13 amino acids. As DNA, the CDR3 is TGTGCCAGCAGCCTCGTAAGCGATCAGCCCCAGCATTTT. Amino acid sequence: CASSLVSDQPQHF.

This clone has just a few counts. The V gene is TRBV30, the J gene TRBJ2-6, with 8 bases that match TRBD1. CDR3 size: 16 residues. With 1 base clipped from V and 6 bases from J, the junction kept 8 bases outside the gene matches. CDR1 and CDR2 (germline): GTSNPN, SVGIG (reference sequence). The CDR3 DNA follows: TGTGCCTGGAGTGCGCCCGACAGGGGCATGGCCAACGTCCTGACTTTC. Translation gives CAWSAPDRGMANVLTF.

The rearrangement uses TRBV7-9 and TRBJ1-2; possibly TRBD1 for D (6 bases). The germline V gene has CDR1 SEHNR and CDR2 FQNEAQ (reference sequence). V dropped 8 bases and J dropped 6 bases, with 19 bases sitting between them. The CDR3 is made up of 14 amino acids. Here the CDR3 reads CASFHTGLSDGYTF. The CDR3 bases are TGTGCCAGCTTCCATACAGGGTTGTCCGATGGCTACACCTTC.

This chain connects TRBV15 to TRBJ1-5, with D maybe TRBD1 (6 bases). V dropped 0 bases and J dropped 9 bases, with 18 bases sitting between them. From germline, CDR1 is LNHNV and CDR2 YYDKDF (reference sequence). There are 16 residues in the CDR3. The CDR3 coding sequence is TGTGCCACCAGCAGAGACCCGGGGGGGCGAGTGGGGCCCCAGCATTTT. Protein: CATSRDPGGRVGPQHF.